This paragraph covers one TCR beta chain sequence. The target antigen is unknown. Per germline, CDR1 SGHVT and CDR2 SQSDAQ. This CDR3 region has 16 residues. Trimming stripped 2 bases from V and 2 bases from J, with 15 bases between. This sample stems from a study of T-cell memory formation after mild COVID-19. TCR alpha and TCR beta cDNA libraries with sample barcodes and UMIs came from 5'RACE using constant-segment primers. From the 5' RACE reads, TCRdb called clonotypes with MiXCR, one entry per CDR3 protein. The sample records about 340,000 distinct CDR3 sequences, 15% being singletons. Study-wide points: Several responding clones turned up in pre-infection memory, indicating that cross-reactive memory may have taken part. Contracting CD4+ clones sat mainly in CM and EM; CD8+ in EMRA. Balance between CD4 and CD8 was seen in clones contracting day 15 to 85, and a CD4+ lean was seen in later expanders.

This rearrangement joins TRBV7-4 to TRBJ2-5; a weak D match, TRBD2 (6 bases). The sequence came from a man between 18 and 35 years old who had mild COVID-19 (a few samples of this study predate the infection). Cell type and time point are not known. Sequencing was performed on PBMCs or a T cell subset sorted from them (not recorded which). CDR3 sequence reads: CASSLTGRGCQETQYF. The CDR3 nucleotides read TGTGCCAGCAGCTTAACGGGGCGGGGATGTCAAGAGACCCAGTACTTC.